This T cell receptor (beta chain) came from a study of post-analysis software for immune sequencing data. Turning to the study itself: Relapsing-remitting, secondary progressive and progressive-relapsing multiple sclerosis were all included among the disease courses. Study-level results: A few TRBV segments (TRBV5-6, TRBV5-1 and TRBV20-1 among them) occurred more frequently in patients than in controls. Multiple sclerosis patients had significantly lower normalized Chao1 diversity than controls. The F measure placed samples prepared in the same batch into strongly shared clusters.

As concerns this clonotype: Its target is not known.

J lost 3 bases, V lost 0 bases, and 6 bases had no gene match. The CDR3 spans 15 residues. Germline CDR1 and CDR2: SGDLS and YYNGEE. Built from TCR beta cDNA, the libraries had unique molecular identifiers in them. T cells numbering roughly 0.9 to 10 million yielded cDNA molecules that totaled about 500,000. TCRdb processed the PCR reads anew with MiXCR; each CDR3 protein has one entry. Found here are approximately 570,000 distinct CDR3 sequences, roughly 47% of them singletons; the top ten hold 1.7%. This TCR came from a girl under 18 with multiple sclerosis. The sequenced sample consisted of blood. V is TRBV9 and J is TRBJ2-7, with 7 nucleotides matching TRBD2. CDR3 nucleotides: TGTGCCAGCAGCGTAGCAAGCAGCGGGGTCTACGAGCAGTACTTC. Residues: CASSVASSGVYEQYF.